Listed below are T cell receptor beta chains from one sample, sequenced in a study of T cell changes during pregnancy in multiple sclerosis. Some clones are missing from TCRdb's copy, which holds only in-frame ones; the method was immunoSEQ multiplex PCR. The sample consists of about 120,000 clones, roughly 92% of them appearing once. Source: peripheral blood, taken before pregnancy. These receptors all stem from a female donor with multiple sclerosis, enrolled in a pregnancy study. Both conserved end residues are part of each CDR3. The D gene is left open where the match is weak. Rows may omit the clone size; those that give it use once, few, many or a size class.

d_call	clone_size	v_call	j_call	cdr3_nt	cdr3_aa
NA	NA	TRBV5-1	TRBJ1-1	TGCGCCAGCAGCTTGGGATGGGCCACTGAAGCTTTCTTT	CASSLGWATEAFF
TRBD2	NA	TRBV15	TRBJ2-2	TGTGCCACCAGCAGAGCTCGACTGACTAGCGGGAGCTCCGGGGAGCTGTTTTTT	CATSRARLTSGSSGELFF
NA	NA	TRBV11-2	TRBJ2-2	TGTGCCAGCAGCTTCTTCCCGACAGGGCGGGAGGCCGGGGAGCTGTTTTTT	CASSFFPTGREAGELFF
NA	NA	TRBV15	TRBJ1-4	TGTGCCACCAGCAGTGAGGGTAGGGAAAAACTGTTTTTT	CATSSEGREKLFF
TRBD2	NA	TRBV11-2	TRBJ2-1	TGTGCCAGCAGCTTACTCGCCGGGACTAGCGGCAACAATGAGCAGTTCTTC	CASSLLAGTSGNNEQFF
TRBD1	few	TRBV6-5	TRBJ2-3	TGTGCCAGCAGATACGACAGGGGGCGCACAGATACGCAGTATTTT	CASRYDRGRTDTQYF
TRBD1	NA	TRBV5-1	TRBJ1-1	TGCGCCAGCAGCCGCCAGGGGGACGACACTGAAGCTTTCTTT	CASSRQGDDTEAFF
TRBD1	NA	TRBV5-1	TRBJ2-7	TGCGCCAGCAGCGGGGGGGGACAGGGGCTGTTGGACGAGCAGTACTTC	CASSGGGQGLLDEQYF
TRBD2	NA	TRBV18	TRBJ2-7	TGTGCCAGCTCACCCGGGACTAGTACCTACGAGCAGTACTTC	CASSPGTSTYEQYF
TRBD1	once	TRBV5-1	TRBJ2-3	TGCGCCAGCAGCCTGGACAGGGAACTTAGCACAGATACGCAGTATTTT	CASSLDRELSTDTQYF
NA	NA	TRBV19	TRBJ1-5	TGTGCCAGTAGGGTGGGAGGGCAGCCCCAGCATTTT	CASRVGGQPQHF
TRBD1	NA	TRBV6-4	TRBJ1-3	TGTGCCCTTACAGGGGCAGTCTCCGGAAACACCATATATTTT	CALTGAVSGNTIYF
NA	NA	TRBV5-1	TRBJ2-2	TGCGCCAGCAGCTTGGAGTTGACAGGGAGGTTAACCGGGGAGCTGTTTTTT	CASSLELTGRLTGELFF
NA	NA	TRBV20-1	TRBJ1-4	TGCAGTGCTAGAGCGTATGAAAAACTGTTTTTT	CSARAYEKLFF
NA	few	TRBV7-8	TRBJ1-1	TGTGCCAGCAGCTTAGGTTCCGCTGAAGCTTTCTTT	CASSLGSAEAFF
TRBD1	NA	TRBV5-6	TRBJ1-3	TGTGCCAGCAGCTACACAGGGGGCCGTGGAAACACCATATATTTT	CASSYTGGRGNTIYF